The next 28 T cell receptor beta chains were all read from a single sample in a study of response to subunit inactivated influenza vaccine. TCRdb analysed the RT-PCR reads with MiXCR anew, one entry per CDR3 protein. The data show about 700,000 distinct CDR3 sequences, 15% to 18% seen once. The sample in question was PBMCs from blood, obtained about 12 days after vaccination. Receptors were obtained from a man aged 45-65 years who received an inactivated influenza vaccine.

This chain uses TRBV5-1 with TRBJ1-2; perhaps TRBD1 as D (6 bases). Germline CDR1 and CDR2: SGHRS and YFSETQ. The CDR3 sequence is 13 residues long. V shed 1 base and J shed 6 bases, with 10 bases lying between them. The CDR3 region is CASSLSDRNGYTF. The CDR3 DNA reads as TGCGCCAGCAGCTTGTCAGACAGGAATGGCTACACCTTC.

The chain employs TRBV5-1 and TRBJ2-3, with 8 positions matching TRBD2. Germline V gives CDR1 SGHRS, CDR2 YFSETQ. V lost 2 bases and J lost 3; bases outside the gene matches: 8. The CDR3 consists of 16 residues. As DNA, the CDR3 is TGCGCCAGCAGCTTCCCCCTCCGGGGGGGTACAGATACGCAGTATTTT. This translates into CASSFPLRGGTDTQYF.

V gene TRBV4-3 combines with J gene TRBJ2-6; D is ambiguous. This CDR3 contains 19 residues. V was cut by 0 bases and J by 0 bases, with 15 bases left in between. Germline CDR1 LGHNA, CDR2 YSLEER. The CDR3 reads CASSQDWSLLASGANVLTF. CDR3 DNA sequence: TGCGCCAGCAGCCAAGATTGGAGTCTCTTGGCCTCTGGGGCCAACGTCCTGACTTTC.

This clonotype came up a few times. V and J are TRBV20-1 and TRBJ1-5; D is unresolved. Per the germline V gene, CDR1 is DFQATT and CDR2 is SNEGSKA (reference sequence). The CDR3 loop spans 14 amino acids. The V end lost 3 bases, the J end lost 6 bases, and 15 bases lay between the germline ends. The CDR3 sequence is CSASLGTASQPQHF. CDR3 nucleotides: TGCAGTGCTAGTCTGGGAACGGCTAGTCAGCCCCAGCATTTT.

This clonotype has more than one count but fewer than ten. CDR3: CATSIRPNVYEQYF. Written as DNA, the CDR3 is TGTGCCACCAGCATAAGACCGAATGTTTACGAGCAGTACTTC. The chain carries TRBV15 and TRBJ2-7; D is undetermined. This CDR3 is 14 amino acids long. Trimming pared 4 bases from V and 4 bases from J, leaving 14 bases between. Germline loops: CDR1 LNHNV, CDR2 YYDKDF (reference sequence). The variable domain in full, completed from reference TRBV15 and TRBJ2-7, reads DAMVIQNPRYQVTQFGKPVTLSCSQTLNHNVMYWYQQKSSQAPKLLFHYYDKDFNNEADTPDNFQSRRPNTSFCFLDIRSPGLGDTAMYLCATSIRPNVYEQYFGPGTRLTVT.

Only a few counts were recorded for this clonotype. J is TRBJ2-7 and V is TRBV4-1; TRBD2 aligns across 8 bases. The CDR3 loop spans 15 amino acids. The germline V gene encodes CDR1 MGHRA and CDR2 YSYEKL. J gave up 2 bases and V 4 bases, and 7 bases lay outside the gene matches. The CDR3 loop is CASSPSSGQAYEQYF. The CDR3 region has the DNA TGCGCCAGCAGCCCGTCTAGCGGGCAAGCCTACGAGCAGTACTTC.

This sequence joins TRBV1 and TRBJ2-7; the table calls TRBD2, which could not be checked here. TRBV1 is noted as a pseudogene. The CDR3 length is 15 residues. This CDR3 is CTSSPTSGETYEQYF. In nucleotides, the CDR3 is TGCACCAGCAGCCCAACTAGCGGGGAAACCTACGAGCAGTACTTC.

The V and J genes are TRBV20-1 and TRBJ2-1; 8 positions match TRBD2. The junction had 5 bases not matched to a gene; V was cut back by 5 bases and J by 2 bases. Germline values: CDR1 DFQATT, CDR2 SNEGSKA (reference sequence). This CDR3 contains 14 residues. Written as DNA, the CDR3 is TGCAGTGCTCCCTGGCGGGAGGCCTACAATGAGCAGTTCTTC. As protein: CSAPWREAYNEQFF.

The sample holds a few counts of this clonotype. The chain combines TRBV6-5 with TRBJ2-1; D remains ambiguous. CDR3 length: 14 residues. Germline lookup yields CDR1 MNHEY and CDR2 SVGAGI. V lost 0 bases and J lost 6, with 9 bases in between. CDR3 bases: TGTGCCAGCAGTTACTCCGACTTTTTCAATGAGCAGTTCTTC. It translates to CASSYSDFFNEQFF.

This clonotype occurred many times. The chain has TRBV5-1 and TRBJ1-2; TRBD1 matches at 7 bases. The CDR3 has 13 residues. The ends lost 0 bases at V and 7 bases at J; junction bases unmatched: 3. The germline V gene has CDR1 SGHRS and CDR2 YFSETQ. CDR3 in amino acids: CASSLEGASGYTF. The CDR3 DNA reads as TGCGCCAGCAGCTTGGAGGGGGCGAGTGGCTACACCTTC.

DNA for the CDR3: TGTGCCATCAAGGGACTCGCTGAACCCTTAGCGGGAGGTAGTGGGAATGAGCAGTTCTTC. Translated, it gives CAIKGLAEPLAGGSGNEQFF. The chain links TRBV10-3 to TRBJ2-1, with 10 nucleotides matching TRBD2. The CDR3 totals 20 residues. Germline V CDR1 and CDR2: ENHRY, SYGVKD. Trimming removed 7 bases from V and 7 bases from J; junction bases left unmatched: 25.

V usage is TRBV6-2 or TRBV6-3 and J usage is TRBJ2-2, with 7 nucleotides matching TRBD2. Germline assignment: CDR1 MNHEY and CDR2 SVGEGT. The CDR3 has 14 amino acids. The V segment lost 6 bases and the J segment 1 base; nucleotides outside the gene matches: 2. The CDR3 DNA reads TGTGCCAGCAGGCGGACTAGGAACACCGGGGAGCTGTTTTTT. Protein product: CASRRTRNTGELFF.

The V gene is TRBV28, the J gene TRBJ2-3; 9 bases align to TRBD2. The germline gives CDR1 MDHEN, CDR2 SYDVKM. The CDR3 runs to 14 residues. The J segment lost 7 bases and the V segment lost 4 bases, leaving 6 bases of the junction unmatched. CDR3: CASSYAGGPNTQYF. DNA of the CDR3: TGTGCCAGCAGTTATGCGGGAGGGCCAAATACGCAGTATTTT.

The gene calls are TRBV6-6 and TRBJ2-1; either TRBD1 or TRBD2 may supply D (5 bases each). There are 12 residues in the CDR3. The germline V gene encodes CDR1 MNHNY and CDR2 SVGAGI (reference sequence). V lost 7 bases, J lost 7 bases, and 11 bases lay in between. The CDR3 DNA reads TGTGCCAGCACCTCAGGGAGAAATGAGCAGTTCTTC. Translating it yields CASTSGRNEQFF.

This rearrangement joins TRBV29-1 to TRBJ2-7; tentatively, D is TRBD1 or TRBD2 (6 bases each). Trimming took 2 bases from V and 1 from J, leaving 15 bases between them. The CDR3 covers 15 residues. CDR1 and CDR2 (germline): SQVTM, ANQGSEA. CDR3 residues: CSVELRGAGSYEQYF. The CDR3 coding sequence is TGCAGCGTTGAATTAAGGGGGGCCGGGTCCTACGAGCAGTACTTC.

In its sample, this clonotype was seen a few times. The J gene is TRBJ2-5, the V gene TRBV10-3; TRBD2 matches 10 bases. After removal of 6 bases from V and 4 bases from J, the junction contained 11 bases not matched to a gene. The CDR3 extends over 16 amino acids. CDR1 is ENHRY and CDR2 is SYGVKD in the germline V gene. The CDR3 spells CAISERASGSLETQYF. In nucleotides, the CDR3 is TGTGCCATCAGCGAGAGGGCTAGCGGGAGTTTAGAGACCCAGTACTTC.

The V gene is TRBV6-2 or TRBV6-3, the J gene TRBJ2-7; a possible D gene is TRBD2 (6 bases). CDR1 is MNHEY and CDR2 is SVGEGT in the germline V gene. CDR3 length equals 16 residues. Trimming removed 2 bases at V and 2 bases at J, with 16 bases between. The CDR3 region is CASSYRGKRRTYEQYF. DNA for the CDR3: TGTGCCAGCAGTTACCGGGGGAAGCGCAGGACCTACGAGCAGTACTTC.

This clonotype came up once. This chain joins TRBV11-2 and TRBJ2-2; no reliable D call. The CDR3 covers 16 residues. The ends were cut back, 0 bases at V and 2 bases at J, with 10 bases in the middle. Germline V lookup: CDR1 SGHAT, CDR2 FQNNGV. CDR3 bases: TGTGCCAGCAGCTTAGATCGGCGCTATAACACCGGGGAGCTGTTTTTT. Its protein is CASSLDRRYNTGELFF.

V gene TRBV2 combines with J gene TRBJ2-3, with TRBD1 matching 10 bases. Per germline, CDR1 SNHLY and CDR2 FYNNEI. V was pared by 7 bases and J by 3 bases, with 4 bases of the junction left unmatched. The CDR3 has 14 residues. This CDR3 is CASTRDRGTDTQYF. The CDR3 DNA is TGTGCCAGCACTAGGGACAGGGGAACAGATACGCAGTATTTT.

The chain uses TRBV10-3 and TRBJ1-1, with 10 nucleotides matching TRBD1. Germline V gene sequence: CDR1 ENHRY, CDR2 SYGVKD. The length of the CDR3 is 14 residues. The junction had 2 bases not matched to a gene; V was cut back by 4 bases and J by 3 bases. The DNA for the CDR3 is TGTGCCATCAGTGCCGGGACAGGGGACACTGAAGCTTTCTTT. It encodes CAISAGTGDTEAFF.

The J gene is TRBJ2-7, the V gene TRBV10-3; 7 bases align to TRBD1. Germline V gene sequence: CDR1 ENHRY, CDR2 SYGVKD. V trimming: 2 bases; J trimming: 2 bases; junction bases outside the gene matches: 0. The CDR3 covers 13 residues. The CDR3, as DNA: TGTGCCATCAGTGAGGGACAGGCCTACGAGCAGTACTTC. Amino acids: CAISEGQAYEQYF.

This clonotype showed up just a few times. V usage is TRBV28 and J usage is TRBJ2-7; D call uncertain. V lost 6 bases, J lost 4 bases, and 19 bases lay in between. Germline V gene data show CDR1 as MDHEN and CDR2 as SYDVKM. This CDR3 has 15 residues. This chain's CDR3 is CASRDSRQNLYEQYF. DNA of the CDR3: TGTGCCAGCAGGGATAGCAGACAAAACTTGTACGAGCAGTACTTC.

This clonotype was detected only a few times. The J gene is TRBJ1-1, the V gene TRBV29-1; D unclear. The length of the CDR3 is 12 residues. Trimming removed 6 bases from V and 0 bases from J, with 8 bases in between. Germline CDR1 is SQVTM and CDR2 is ANQGSEA. The CDR3, as DNA: TGCAGCGTGCGGCCAGTGAACACTGAAGCTTTCTTT. It is translated as CSVRPVNTEAFF.

The J gene is TRBJ2-1, the V gene TRBV5-8; D is unclear. Per germline, CDR1 SGHTS and CDR2 YDEGEE. Trimming took 0 bases from V and 0 from J, leaving 7 bases between them. This CDR3 has 15 residues. Here the CDR3 DNA reads TGTGCCAGCAGCTTGGGGCTCACCTCCTACAATGAGCAGTTCTTC. Encoded protein: CASSLGLTSYNEQFF.

This clonotype was counted ten times or more. V usage is TRBV28 and J usage is TRBJ1-5; D is ambiguous. The germline V gene has CDR1 MDHEN and CDR2 SYDVKM. V lost 5 bases to trimming and J lost 3 bases, with 8 bases between them. CDR3 length: 13 amino acids. In DNA form, the CDR3 reads TGTGCCAGCAGTCCCTCCACCAATCAGCCCCAGCATTTT. Translation gives CASSPSTNQPQHF.

The chain joins TRBV29-1 to TRBJ2-1, with a weak D call TRBD2 (7 bases). Looked up from germline, CDR1 is SQVTM and CDR2 is ANQGSEA. V dropped 8 bases and J dropped 9 bases, with 11 bases sitting between them. CDR3 length: 10 residues. The CDR3 nucleotides read TGCAGCTTCGGGGGGCCTGAGCAGTTCTTC. As protein: CSFGGPEQFF.

This clonotype was detected a few times. The chain has TRBV10-3 and TRBJ2-3, with a tentative D call TRBD1 (5 bases). From germline, CDR1 is ENHRY and CDR2 SYGVKD. Trimming pared 3 bases from V and 0 bases from J, leaving 7 bases between. This CDR3 is 14 amino acids long. In DNA, the CDR3 is TGTGCCATCAGTGACCCAGGGAGCACAGATACGCAGTATTTT. Amino acids: CAISDPGSTDTQYF.

There are many counts of this clonotype. V gene TRBV9 combines with J gene TRBJ2-2, with 9 bases lining up with TRBD2. Germline CDR1 SGDLS, CDR2 YYNGEE. V lost 5 bases and J lost 1; bases outside the gene matches: 0. The CDR3 spans 14 residues. CDR3 loop: CASRLAGNTGELFF. CDR3 sequence (DNA): TGTGCCAGCAGACTAGCGGGGAACACCGGGGAGCTGTTTTTT. The full variable domain, in which reference TRBV9 and TRBJ2-2 provide the parts outside the CDR3, is DSGVTQTPKHLITATGQRVTLRCSPRSGDLSVYWYQQSLDQGLQFLIQYYNGEERAKGNILERFSAQQFPDLHSELNLSSLELGDSALYFCASRLAGNTGELFFGEGSRLTVL.